One and the same sample provided the 2 T cell receptor beta chains below, sequenced in a study of T-cell memory formation after mild COVID-19. TCRdb re-called the 5' RACE reads with MiXCR, one entry per CDR3 protein. The sample consists of around 210,000 distinct CDR3 sequences, over 9.5% of them appearing once. Source material: PBMCs or a T cell subset sorted from them (not recorded which). The receptors originated from a man aged 18-30 years who had mild COVID-19 (a few samples of this study predate the infection). Cell type and time point are not known.

In this sample, this clonotype turned up a few times. V is TRBV20-1 and J is TRBJ2-5; TRBD2 matches at 8 bases. Germline loops: CDR1 DFQATT, CDR2 SNEGSKA (reference sequence). V lost 4 bases and J lost 4; bases outside the gene matches: 8. This CDR3 region has 14 residues. Here the CDR3 reads CSATRVAGRETQYF. In DNA form, the CDR3 reads TGCAGTGCTACTCGGGTAGCGGGGAGAGAGACCCAGTACTTC.

The rearrangement uses TRBV6-6 and TRBJ2-7; D may be TRBD1 or TRBD2 (6 bases each). This CDR3 has 13 residues. The V and J ends lost 6 bases and 3 bases respectively, with 12 bases between them. Germline-derived CDR1 and CDR2 are MNHNY and SVGAGI (reference sequence). For the CDR3, the DNA is TGTGCCAGCAGACGAGGGGGGCTCTACGAGCAGTACGTC. Encoded protein: CASRRGGLYEQYV.